This T cell receptor (beta chain) was recovered during a study of shared clonotypes between healthy human individuals. Germline CDR1 and CDR2: SGHRS and YFSETQ. The CDR3 is made up of 14 amino acids. V was pared by 4 bases and J by 0 bases, with 11 bases between. Clones were read by immunoSEQ multiplex PCR, and TCRdb kept only the in-frame ones, dropping some. The data contain about 2.3 million clones, 92% of them singletons. This sequence originates from a man younger than 35 in good health. Some clones in this sample may be carry-over from other donors' samples. This sequence joins TRBV5-1 and TRBJ2-7, with D possibly called TRBD1 or TRBD2 (5 bases each). The sequencing input was naive CD4+ T cells from PBMCs. Subset: CD45RA+ positively selected. CDR3 sequence (DNA): TGCGCCAGCAGCAGCCAGGGACGCTCCTACGAGCAGTACTTC. Translated, it gives CASSSQGRSYEQYF. The full variable domain, in which reference TRBV5-1 and TRBJ2-7 provide the parts outside the CDR3, is KAGVTQTPRYLIKTRGQQVTLSCSPISGHRSVSWYQQTPGQGLQFLFEYFSETQRNKGNFPGRFSGRQFSNSRSEMNVSTLELGDSALYLCASSSQGRSYEQYFGPGTRLTVT.